The 8 T cell receptor beta chains below were found in one sample sequenced in a study of blood T cell repertoires in COVID-19. Clones were read by immunoSEQ multiplex PCR, and TCRdb kept only the in-frame ones, dropping some. Here the sample spans some 160,000 clones, roughly 80% being singletons. Sequencing was done on a sample of peripheral blood. These TCRs come from a woman of 80 years or more with COVID-19, enrolled during active disease.

The CDR3 region has the DNA TGTGCCAGCAGCGTAGGGGGACTAGACCTGGGGGCCAATGAGCAGTTCTTC. As protein: CASSVGGLDLGANEQFF. J is TRBJ2-1 and V is TRBV9, with 8 positions matching TRBD2. Looked up from germline, CDR1 is SGDLS and CDR2 is YYNGEE. There are 17 residues in the CDR3. V shed 0 bases and J 6 bases; nucleotides not matched to a gene: 11.

The chain combines TRBV5-1 with TRBJ1-1; D not resolved. The germline V gene has CDR1 SGHRS and CDR2 YFSETQ. This CDR3 is built from 13 residues. The germline V and J ends were trimmed by 0 bases and 3 bases, with 6 bases remaining between them. DNA for the CDR3: TGCGCCAGCAGCTTGGTCGCGGACACTGAAGCTTTCTTT. It specifies CASSLVADTEAFF.

This clone has only one observation. The chain joins TRBV6-6 to TRBJ1-2, with 7 bases that match TRBD1. CDR3 size: 12 residues. V gave up 6 bases and J gave up 7 bases; unmatched junction bases: 5. Germline V gene data show CDR1 as MNHNY and CDR2 as SVGAGI (reference sequence). Written as DNA, the CDR3 is TGTGCCAGCAGGGAGGGGGCGGGTGGCTACACCTTC. Protein product: CASREGAGGYTF.

The chain employs TRBV5-1 and TRBJ2-1; maybe TRBD2 (5 bases). The CDR3 covers 13 residues. Germline V gene data show CDR1 as SGHRS and CDR2 as YFSETQ. Trimming stripped 1 base from V and 5 bases from J, with 7 bases between. CDR3 sequence: CASSLNGNNEQFF. In nucleotides, the CDR3 is TGCGCCAGCAGCTTGAACGGGAACAATGAGCAGTTCTTC.

V is TRBV2 and J is TRBJ2-1, with D unresolved. Trimming took 8 bases from V and 0 from J, leaving 14 bases between them. Per germline, CDR1 SNHLY and CDR2 FYNNEI. The length of the CDR3 is 15 residues. DNA for the CDR3: TGTGCCAGCTGCCCCAGCGCGAGCTCCTACAATGAGCAGTTCTTC. Encoded protein: CASCPSASSYNEQFF.

The chain uses TRBV24-1 and TRBJ2-1, with D perhaps matching TRBD1 (5 bases). Trimming shortened V by 2 bases and J by 2 bases, and 15 bases separated the two germline ends. The CDR3 covers 17 residues. Germline V gene data show CDR1 as KGHDR and CDR2 as SFDVKD. The CDR3 loop is CATSDSSMGPPYNEQFF. CDR3 DNA sequence: TGTGCCACCAGTGATTCGTCTATGGGGCCCCCCTACAATGAGCAGTTCTTC.

CDR3 sequence: CASSFNSNQPQHF. As DNA, the CDR3 is TGTGCCAGCAGTTTCAATAGCAATCAGCCCCAGCATTTT. This chain joins TRBV27 and TRBJ1-5; D not resolved. V lost 3 bases and J lost 0, with 3 bases in between. The CDR3 has 13 amino acids. Per the germline V gene, CDR1 is MNHEY and CDR2 is SMNVEV (reference sequence).

The chain combines TRBV6-5 with TRBJ2-5; D is possibly TRBD2 (5 bases). V shed 8 bases and J shed 8 bases, with 18 bases lying between them. The CDR3 covers 13 residues. CDR1 MNHEY and CDR2 SVGAGI come from the germline V gene. The CDR3 reads CASGPDWSGTQYF. CDR3 DNA: TGTGCCAGCGGCCCGGACTGGTCGGGCACCCAGTACTTC.